This TCR beta chain was captured in a study of T cell repertoires in cytomegalovirus infection. Background on the study: The public TCR beta signatures pointed to both CMV infection and matching HLA type.

MiXCR, run by TCRdb on the reads, gives a single entry per CDR3 protein. The top ten clones hold about 4.6% of a sample with fewer than 200,000 distinct CDR3 sequences, roughly 9.8% of them seen once. V dropped 6 bases and J dropped 1; count of bases not matched to a gene: 15. Germline V lookup: CDR1 SEHNR, CDR2 FQNEAQ (reference sequence). This CDR3 has 17 residues. Study outcomes and limitations: Adding up the frequency of public TCR beta families identified people who carried CMV plus the relevant HLA.

Worth noting for this clonotype: The target antigen is unknown.

This clonotype was sampled from a human donor in good health (CMV status not recorded). Some clones in this sample may be carry-over from other donors' samples. The gene calls are TRBV7-9 and TRBJ2-7; TRBD2 matches 7 bases. The sequenced sample was PBMCs. CDR3 sequence reads: CASSSLPTSDLSYEQYF. The CDR3 DNA follows: TGTGCCAGCAGTTCACTCCCCACTAGCGACCTATCCTACGAGCAGTACTTC.